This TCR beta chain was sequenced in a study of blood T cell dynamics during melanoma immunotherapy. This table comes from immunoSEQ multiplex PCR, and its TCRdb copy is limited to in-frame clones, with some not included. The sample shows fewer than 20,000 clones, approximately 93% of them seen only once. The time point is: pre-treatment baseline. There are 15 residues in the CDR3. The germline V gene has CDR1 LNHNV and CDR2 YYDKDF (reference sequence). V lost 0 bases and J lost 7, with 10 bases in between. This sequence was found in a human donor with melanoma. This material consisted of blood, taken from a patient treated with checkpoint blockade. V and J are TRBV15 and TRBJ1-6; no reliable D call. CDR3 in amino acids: CATSRDRGLNSPLHF. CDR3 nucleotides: TGTGCCACCAGCAGAGATCGGGGTTTAAATTCACCCCTCCACTTT.